This is a list of T cell receptor beta chains from one sample in a study of identical twins. TCRdb independently ran MiXCR on the 5' RACE reads; one entry per CDR3 protein. The table lists 500,000 to 650,000 distinct CDR3 sequences, approximately 20% of them singletons. The same sample was also used in a study of yellow fever vaccine responses in identical twins.

Sequenced input: CD4+ T cells sorted from blood. The source is a young woman in good health. Each CDR3 is given with its conserved first and last residue. The D gene is left open where the match is weak. The size entry is marked missing in some rows and otherwise reads once, few, many or a size class.

j_gene: TRBJ2-3
d_gene: NA
abundance: NA
v_gene: TRBV2
CDR3aa: CASSEWAVLTDTQYF
CDR3nt: TGTGCCAGCAGTGAATGGGCGGTGCTCACAGATACGCAGTATTTT

j_gene: TRBJ2-1
d_gene: TRBD1
abundance: NA
v_gene: TRBV2
CDR3aa: CASSDDRGSYNEQFF
CDR3nt: TGTGCCAGCAGTGACGACAGGGGCTCCTACAATGAGCAGTTCTTC

j_gene: TRBJ2-7
d_gene: TRBD1
abundance: few
v_gene: TRBV12-3/TRBV12-4
CDR3aa: CASKVRGQGLEQYF
CDR3nt: TGTGCCAGCAAAGTGAGGGGACAGGGCCTCGAGCAGTACTTC

j_gene: TRBJ2-5
d_gene: NA
abundance: few
v_gene: TRBV7-8
CDR3aa: CASSLSVIQETQYF
CDR3nt: TGTGCCAGCAGCTTATCAGTTATCCAAGAGACCCAGTACTTC

j_gene: TRBJ2-1
d_gene: TRBD2
abundance: NA
v_gene: TRBV10-2
CDR3aa: CASGGVSSYNEQLF
CDR3nt: TGCGCCAGTGGGGGGGTATCCTCCTACAATGAGCAGCTCTTC

j_gene: TRBJ2-5
d_gene: TRBD2
abundance: few
v_gene: TRBV4-1
CDR3aa: CASSQLAGLETQYF
CDR3nt: TGCGCCAGCAGCCAACTAGCGGGGTTGGAGACCCAGTACTTC

j_gene: TRBJ2-1
d_gene: NA
abundance: NA
v_gene: TRBV5-1
CDR3aa: CASSLGGLSEQFF
CDR3nt: TGCGCCAGCAGCTTGGGGGGGTTGAGTGAGCAGTTCTTC

j_gene: TRBJ2-5
d_gene: NA
abundance: once
v_gene: TRBV6-6
CDR3aa: CASSYNLRETQYF
CDR3nt: TGTGCCAGCAGTTACAATCTTCGTGAGACCCAGTACTTC

j_gene: TRBJ2-3
d_gene: NA
abundance: NA
v_gene: TRBV20-1
CDR3aa: CSAGRLTNTQYF
CDR3nt: TGCAGTGCTGGTAGACTGACTAATACGCAGTATTTT

j_gene: TRBJ2-2
d_gene: NA
abundance: few
v_gene: TRBV9
CDR3aa: CASTGPNTGELFF
CDR3nt: TGTGCCAGCACAGGCCCGAACACCGGGGAGCTGTTTTTT

j_gene: TRBJ1-6
d_gene: NA
abundance: once
v_gene: TRBV20-1
CDR3aa: CSARAGFPNSPLHF
CDR3nt: TGCAGTGCTAGAGCAGGGTTCCCAAATTCACCCCTCCACTTT

j_gene: TRBJ1-2
d_gene: NA
abundance: NA
v_gene: TRBV5-1
CDR3aa: CASSLMSSGEGYGYTF
CDR3nt: TGCGCCAGCAGCTTGATGTCGTCAGGGGAAGGCTATGGCTACACCTTC

j_gene: TRBJ1-1
d_gene: TRBD1
abundance: NA
v_gene: TRBV20-1
CDR3aa: CSARDAGGSTEAFF
CDR3nt: TGCAGTGCTAGAGATGCAGGGGGTAGTACTGAAGCTTTCTTT

j_gene: TRBJ2-3
d_gene: TRBD2
abundance: few
v_gene: TRBV5-1
CDR3aa: CASSLSPGLAGGIDTQYF
CDR3nt: TGCGCCAGCAGCTTATCTCCGGGACTAGCGGGGGGTATTGATACGCAGTATTTT

j_gene: TRBJ2-3
d_gene: TRBD2
abundance: NA
v_gene: TRBV12-3/TRBV12-4
CDR3aa: CASSLAGLAVGLHF
CDR3nt: TGTGCCAGCAGTTTAGCCGGACTAGCGGTCGGGTTGCATTTT

j_gene: TRBJ2-2
d_gene: NA
abundance: few
v_gene: TRBV6-2/TRBV6-3
CDR3aa: CASSFREGANTGELFF
CDR3nt: TGTGCCAGCAGTTTTAGAGAGGGGGCGAACACCGGGGAGCTGTTTTTT

j_gene: TRBJ2-1
d_gene: TRBD2
abundance: few
v_gene: TRBV6-2/TRBV6-3
CDR3aa: CASSSTSGRAYEQFF
CDR3nt: TGTGCCAGCAGTTCTACTAGCGGGAGGGCCTATGAGCAGTTCTTC

j_gene: TRBJ2-3
d_gene: NA
abundance: few
v_gene: TRBV5-1
CDR3aa: CASSLVGVLQGDTQYF
CDR3nt: TGCGCCAGCAGCTTGGTAGGAGTCCTCCAGGGAGATACGCAGTATTTT

j_gene: TRBJ2-2
d_gene: TRBD2
abundance: few
v_gene: TRBV20-1
CDR3aa: CSAPGLAGAGELFF
CDR3nt: TGCAGTGCTCCGGGACTAGCGGGTGCCGGGGAGCTGTTTTTT

j_gene: TRBJ2-7
d_gene: TRBD1
abundance: few
v_gene: TRBV5-6
CDR3aa: CASTRDRVHEQYF
CDR3nt: TGTGCCAGCACCCGGGACAGGGTCCACGAGCAGTACTTC

j_gene: TRBJ2-2
d_gene: TRBD2
abundance: NA
v_gene: TRBV27
CDR3aa: CASSPRTSGGTSNTGELFF
CDR3nt: TGTGCCAGCAGTCCCCGGACTAGCGGGGGGACTTCGAACACCGGGGAGCTGTTTTTT

j_gene: TRBJ2-1
d_gene: TRBD2
abundance: NA
v_gene: TRBV20-1
CDR3aa: CSARDLTSSGGSSYNEQFF
CDR3nt: TGCAGTGCTAGAGATTTGACCTCTAGCGGGGGGAGCTCCTACAATGAGCAGTTCTTC

j_gene: TRBJ2-1
d_gene: TRBD1
abundance: NA
v_gene: TRBV12-3/TRBV12-4
CDR3aa: CASSLAPTQGALYNEQFF
CDR3nt: TGTGCCAGCAGTTTAGCCCCGACTCAGGGGGCCTTATACAATGAGCAGTTCTTC

j_gene: TRBJ2-7
d_gene: NA
abundance: NA
v_gene: TRBV28
CDR3aa: CASSSWTHEQYF
CDR3nt: TGTGCCAGCAGTTCCTGGACACACGAGCAGTACTTC

j_gene: TRBJ1-1
d_gene: NA
abundance: few
v_gene: TRBV5-5
CDR3aa: CASSLDRGYGEAFF
CDR3nt: TGTGCCAGCAGCTTAGACAGAGGGTATGGTGAAGCTTTCTTT

j_gene: TRBJ2-1
d_gene: TRBD1
abundance: NA
v_gene: TRBV2
CDR3aa: CASSAGTGFDEQFF
CDR3nt: TGTGCCAGCAGTGCAGGGACAGGGTTTGATGAGCAGTTCTTC

j_gene: TRBJ2-4
d_gene: NA
abundance: few
v_gene: TRBV6-1
CDR3aa: CATRDENIQYF
CDR3nt: TGTGCCACCCGGGACGAAAACATTCAGTACTTC

j_gene: TRBJ2-1
d_gene: NA
abundance: few
v_gene: TRBV7-8
CDR3aa: CASSKTQNNEQFF
CDR3nt: TGTGCCAGCAGCAAGACACAAAACAATGAGCAGTTCTTC

j_gene: TRBJ2-1
d_gene: NA
abundance: few
v_gene: TRBV6-5
CDR3aa: CASSYSQRLHNEQFF
CDR3nt: TGTGCCAGCAGTTACTCCCAGCGGCTACACAATGAGCAGTTCTTC

j_gene: TRBJ2-3
d_gene: TRBD1
abundance: few
v_gene: TRBV20-1
CDR3aa: CSARSWDRVEFTQYF
CDR3nt: TGCAGTGCTCGGAGTTGGGACAGGGTGGAGTTTACGCAGTATTTT

j_gene: TRBJ2-1
d_gene: TRBD2
abundance: NA
v_gene: TRBV20-1
CDR3aa: CSAPPGAGGNEQFF
CDR3nt: TGCAGTGCTCCCCCGGGAGCGGGAGGAAATGAGCAGTTCTTC

j_gene: TRBJ2-5
d_gene: TRBD1
abundance: NA
v_gene: TRBV3-1
CDR3aa: CASSQKTGTGETQYF
CDR3nt: TGTGCCAGCAGCCAAAAGACAGGGACAGGGGAGACCCAGTACTTC

j_gene: TRBJ2-1
d_gene: NA
abundance: NA
v_gene: TRBV7-9
CDR3aa: CAAQGSYNEQFF
CDR3nt: TGTGCCGCACAGGGCTCCTACAATGAGCAGTTCTTC

j_gene: TRBJ2-3
d_gene: NA
abundance: few
v_gene: TRBV4-2
CDR3aa: CASSQFRTDTQYF
CDR3nt: TGTGCCAGCAGCCAATTTCGCACAGATACGCAGTATTTT

j_gene: TRBJ1-2
d_gene: TRBD1
abundance: NA
v_gene: TRBV20-1
CDR3aa: CSATRTGANYGYTF
CDR3nt: TGCAGTGCTACCCGGACAGGGGCTAACTATGGCTACACCTTC

j_gene: TRBJ2-5
d_gene: TRBD2
abundance: few
v_gene: TRBV27
CDR3aa: CASRTSQAGEETQYF
CDR3nt: TGTGCCAGCCGAACCTCACAGGCGGGAGAAGAGACCCAGTACTTC

j_gene: TRBJ1-5
d_gene: NA
abundance: NA
v_gene: TRBV7-9
CDR3aa: CASSPRGGAHQPQHF
CDR3nt: TGTGCCAGCAGCCCCAGGGGAGGTGCTCATCAGCCCCAGCATTTT

j_gene: TRBJ2-3
d_gene: TRBD1
abundance: NA
v_gene: TRBV5-1
CDR3aa: CASSPSTGSFFTDTQYF
CDR3nt: TGCGCCAGCAGCCCATCGACAGGGAGCTTTTTCACAGATACGCAGTATTTT

j_gene: TRBJ2-7
d_gene: TRBD1
abundance: NA
v_gene: TRBV29-1
CDR3aa: CSVGRQGFEQYF
CDR3nt: TGCAGCGTTGGGAGACAGGGGTTCGAGCAGTACTTC

j_gene: TRBJ1-1
d_gene: NA
abundance: once
v_gene: TRBV5-1
CDR3aa: CASSLTGWDLNTEAFF
CDR3nt: TGCGCCAGCAGCTTGACAGGGTGGGATCTTAACACTGAAGCTTTCTTT

j_gene: TRBJ1-1
d_gene: TRBD1
abundance: once
v_gene: TRBV25-1
CDR3aa: CASSEWGQGERQNTEAFF
CDR3nt: TGTGCCAGCAGTGAATGGGGACAGGGGGAAAGACAGAACACTGAAGCTTTCTTT